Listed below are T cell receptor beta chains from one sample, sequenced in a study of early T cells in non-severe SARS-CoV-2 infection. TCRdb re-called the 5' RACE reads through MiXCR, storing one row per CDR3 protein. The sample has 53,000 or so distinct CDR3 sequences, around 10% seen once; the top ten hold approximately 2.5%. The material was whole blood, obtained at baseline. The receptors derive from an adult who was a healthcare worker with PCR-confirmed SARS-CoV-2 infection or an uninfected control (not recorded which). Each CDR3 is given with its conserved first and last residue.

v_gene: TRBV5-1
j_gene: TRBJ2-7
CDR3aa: CASSPGRGLAYEQYF

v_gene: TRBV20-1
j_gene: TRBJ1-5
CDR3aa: CSAVGTGTGNQPQHF

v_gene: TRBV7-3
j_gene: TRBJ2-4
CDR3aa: CASSVGPLADIQYF

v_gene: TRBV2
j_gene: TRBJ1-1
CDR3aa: CASSVVAEAFF

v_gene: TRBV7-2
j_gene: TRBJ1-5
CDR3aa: CASSPTGEYQPQHF

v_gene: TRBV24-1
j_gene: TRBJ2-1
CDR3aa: CATSDLVRGRGEEQFF

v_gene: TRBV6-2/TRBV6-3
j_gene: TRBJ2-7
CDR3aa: CASTAMAMGEAYEQYF

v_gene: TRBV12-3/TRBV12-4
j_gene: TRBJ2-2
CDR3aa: CASRDSYTGELFF

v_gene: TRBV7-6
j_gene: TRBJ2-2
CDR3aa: CASSLAGEGELFF

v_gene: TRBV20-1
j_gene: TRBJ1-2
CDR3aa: CSAREQLYGYTF

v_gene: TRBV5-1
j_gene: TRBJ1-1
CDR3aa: CASSLGVMNTEAFF

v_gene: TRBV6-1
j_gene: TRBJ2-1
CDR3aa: CASSEAPGQEGEQFF

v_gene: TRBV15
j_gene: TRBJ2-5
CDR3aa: CATSPRTGPSETQYF

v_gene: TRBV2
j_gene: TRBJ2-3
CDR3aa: CASTRSDTQYF

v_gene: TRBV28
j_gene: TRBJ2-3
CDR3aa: CASSFSRRGGQTSTDTQYF

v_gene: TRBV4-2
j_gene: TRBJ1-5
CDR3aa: CASSQEGNSNQPQHF

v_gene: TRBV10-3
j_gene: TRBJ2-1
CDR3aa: CAISEGEFDEQFF

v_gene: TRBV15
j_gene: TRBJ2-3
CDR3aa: CATSRAQAGATDTQYF

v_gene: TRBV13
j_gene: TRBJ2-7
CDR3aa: CASSLRGQNSYEQYF

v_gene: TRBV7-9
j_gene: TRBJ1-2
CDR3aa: CASSSGEGSRANYGYTF

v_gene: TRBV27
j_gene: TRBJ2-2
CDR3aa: CASSFSTGELFF

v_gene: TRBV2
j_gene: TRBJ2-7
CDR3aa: CASKRSPQGASYEQYF

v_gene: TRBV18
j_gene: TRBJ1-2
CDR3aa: CASSPGQKTNYGYTF

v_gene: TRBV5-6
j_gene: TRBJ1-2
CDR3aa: CASKAANYGYTF

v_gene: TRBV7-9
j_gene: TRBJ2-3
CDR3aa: CASSPEGHPGQGSDTQYF

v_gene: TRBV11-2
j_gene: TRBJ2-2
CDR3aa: CASSFGTANTGELFF

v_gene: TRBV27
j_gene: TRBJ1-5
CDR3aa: CASSWGQGQPQHF

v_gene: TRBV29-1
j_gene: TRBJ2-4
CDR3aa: CSVYWPGENIQYF

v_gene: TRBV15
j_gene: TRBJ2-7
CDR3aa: CATSRVAGTNYEQYF

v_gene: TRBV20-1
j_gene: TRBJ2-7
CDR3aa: CTQPGRSYEQYF

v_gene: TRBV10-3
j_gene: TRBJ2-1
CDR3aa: CAISSFDEEQFF

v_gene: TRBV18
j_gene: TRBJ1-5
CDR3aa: CASSPLGSGNQPQHF

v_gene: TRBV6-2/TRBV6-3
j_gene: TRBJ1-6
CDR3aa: CASRRNRDSPLHF

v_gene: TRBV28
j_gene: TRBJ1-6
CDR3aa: CASSSGQNSPLHF

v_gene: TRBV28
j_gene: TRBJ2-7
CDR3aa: CASSPRTVYEQYF

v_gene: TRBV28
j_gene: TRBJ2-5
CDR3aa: CASSLPEGGVKTQYF

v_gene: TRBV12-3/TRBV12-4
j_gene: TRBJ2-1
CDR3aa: CASGSGLGVRNEQFF

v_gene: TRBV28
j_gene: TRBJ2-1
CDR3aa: CASTLLGLAGYNEQFF

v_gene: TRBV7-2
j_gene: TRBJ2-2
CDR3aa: CASSLGLLAGGTGELFF

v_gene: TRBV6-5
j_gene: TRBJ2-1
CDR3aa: CASSRLAGGPAEQFF

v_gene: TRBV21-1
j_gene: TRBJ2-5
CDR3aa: CASSKGSRSSQYF

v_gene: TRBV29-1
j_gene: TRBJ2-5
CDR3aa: CSASLFGGQETQYF

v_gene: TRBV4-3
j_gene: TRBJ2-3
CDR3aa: CASSQGTSTDTQYF

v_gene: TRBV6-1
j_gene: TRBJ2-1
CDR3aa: CASSERRTGRNEQFF

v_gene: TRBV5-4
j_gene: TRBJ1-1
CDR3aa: CASSLGWDVDTEAFF

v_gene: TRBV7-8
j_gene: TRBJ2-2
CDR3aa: CASSLDSATNTGELFF

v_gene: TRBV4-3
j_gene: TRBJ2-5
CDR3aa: CASSRGAGGPRETQYF